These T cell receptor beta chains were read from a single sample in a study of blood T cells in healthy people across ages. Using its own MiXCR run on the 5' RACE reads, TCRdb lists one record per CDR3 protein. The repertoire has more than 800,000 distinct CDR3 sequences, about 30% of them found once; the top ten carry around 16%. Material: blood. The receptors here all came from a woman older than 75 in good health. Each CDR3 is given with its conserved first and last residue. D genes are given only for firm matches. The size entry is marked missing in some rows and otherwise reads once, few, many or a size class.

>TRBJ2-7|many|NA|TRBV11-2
TGTGCCAGCAGCTTTGCCAGGGGAGGTTACGAGCAGTACTTC
CASSFARGGYEQYF
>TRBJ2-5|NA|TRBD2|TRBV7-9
TGTGCCAGCAGCTCGGGGGGAGGCGGCCAAGAGACCCAGTACTTC
CASSSGGGGQETQYF
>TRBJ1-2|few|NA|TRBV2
TGTGCCAGCAGTGAACTTTTGGGGGGTAACTATGGCTACACCTTC
CASSELLGGNYGYTF
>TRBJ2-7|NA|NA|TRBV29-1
TGCAGCGCCGCAGGGGACGAGCAGTACTTC
CSAAGDEQYF
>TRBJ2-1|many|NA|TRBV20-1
TGCAGTGCTAGACAGAGGACGGTGGCCCCTCATGAGCAGTTCTTC
CSARQRTVAPHEQFF
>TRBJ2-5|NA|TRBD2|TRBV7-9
TGTGCCAGCAGCTTACAATTAGCGGGAGGTTTCAAAGAGACCCAGTACTTC
CASSLQLAGGFKETQYF
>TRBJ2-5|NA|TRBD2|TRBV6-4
TGTGCCACCGGGGGGTGGCGGGAGACCCAGTACTTC
CATGGWRETQYF
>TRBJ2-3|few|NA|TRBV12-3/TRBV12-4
TGTGCCAGCAGTTTAGTTCGGGATGCGCAGTATTTT
CASSLVRDAQYF
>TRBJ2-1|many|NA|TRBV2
TGTGCCAGCAGTGAATCCAGGGACGAGCAGTTCTTC
CASSESRDEQFF
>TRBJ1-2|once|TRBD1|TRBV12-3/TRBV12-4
TGTGCCAGCAGTCCAAGGGCGGGACAGGGGGCAGGAGGCTACACCTTC
CASSPRAGQGAGGYTF
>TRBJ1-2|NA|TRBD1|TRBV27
TGTGCCAGCAGTAAGGGACAGGGGGGAGCGTCGAGAGATGGCTACACCTTC
CASSKGQGGASRDGYTF
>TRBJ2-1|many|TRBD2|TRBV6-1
TGTGCCAGCTGGGAACGGGGGGGCCGCAATGAGCAGTTCTTC
CASWERGGRNEQFF
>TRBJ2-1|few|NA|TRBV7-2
TGTGCCAGCAGCTTAGAGGTACGAGAGAATGGGCAGTTCTTC
CASSLEVRENGQFF
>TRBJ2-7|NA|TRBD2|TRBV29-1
TGCAGCGTTGTAAGCGGGAGGGCCACCTACGAGCAGTACTTC
CSVVSGRATYEQYF
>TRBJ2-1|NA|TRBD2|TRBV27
TGTGCCAGCAGTTTCTCGGCGACTAGCGGGGGGCCCTACAATGAGCAGTTCTTC
CASSFSATSGGPYNEQFF
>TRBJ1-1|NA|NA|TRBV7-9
TGTGCCAGCAGCTCCACTATTGCAGGGCTGGCTTTCTTT
CASSSTIAGLAFF